This T cell receptor (beta chain) was sequenced for a study of CD8 T cells in Susac syndrome. Study background: Patients with Susac syndrome were therapy-naive, taking corticosteroids, with some also receiving intravenous immunoglobulin, or taking intravenous immunoglobulin alone at the time their blood was drawn. The study's findings and limits: Clonal CD8+ expansion in Susac was highest in TEMRA cells and active patients.

On this clonotype itself: Its antigen is not identified.

CDR3 size: 15 residues. V lost 1 base and J lost 5, with 13 bases in between. Per germline, CDR1 SEHNR and CDR2 FQNEAQ (reference sequence). From blood CD8+ and CD4+ T cells, the TCR beta chain was sequenced. When the RNA was reverse transcribed, random hexamers were used with an input of roughly 0.45 to 1 ug. Amplification of TCR beta CDR3 spanned 54 Vbeta and 13 Jbeta via immunoSEQ multiplex PCR. One entry per CDR3 protein, called by TCRdb with MiXCR from the immunoSEQ multiplex PCR reads. The repertoire includes 56,000 or so distinct CDR3 sequences, 95% of them detected once, and approximately 0.8% sits in the top ten.

The receptor comes from a human donor with Susac syndrome. Sequencing input: CD8+ T cells from PBMCs. The chain links TRBV7-9 to TRBJ2-3; perhaps TRBD2 as D (6 bases). CDR3 protein: CASSLVFRGVDTQYF. In DNA form, the CDR3 reads TGTGCCAGCAGCTTAGTTTTTCGCGGGGTAGATACGCAGTATTTT. Filled out from reference TRBV7-9 and TRBJ2-3, the complete variable domain reads DTGVSQNPRHKITKRGQNVTFRCDPISEHNRLYWYRQTLGQGPEFLTYFQNEAQLEKSRLLSDRFSAERPKGSFSTLEIQRTEQGDSAMYLCASSLVFRGVDTQYFGPGTRLTVL.